This T cell receptor (beta chain) originates from a study of T cell responses to AZD1222 COVID-19 vaccine. Study details: Whether given at about 4 or about 12 weeks, second doses were pooled.

This CDR3 comprises 17 residues. V lost 0 bases, J lost 4 bases, and 13 bases lay in between. Germline-derived CDR1 and CDR2 are SGHNT and YENEEA. Whole-study findings and limits: The sample set comprised mostly white British donors with more females, and clonal diversity was possibly underestimated.

Only in-frame clones appear in the TCRdb table, and some are missing; sequencing was by immunoSEQ multiplex PCR. Of 120,000 or so clones in the sample, 85% to 90% were seen once. The count of this clone is one. As yet, its antigen is unknown. The source of this sequence is an adult in good health. Sequencing was performed on peripheral blood, taken on day 0 of AZD1222 vaccination. The chain is built from TRBV11-3 and TRBJ1-6; D is unresolved. The CDR3, as DNA: TGTGCCAGCAGCTTAGACGACGAAGGGATGTATAATTCACCCCTCCACTTT. As protein: CASSLDDEGMYNSPLHF.